One sample yielded the 28 T cell receptor beta chains listed below, sequenced in a study of technical replicates of blood from several donors. Libraries were prepared by immunoSEQ multiplex PCR; TCRdb keeps only in-frame clonotypes and omits some of them. The top ten hold around 0.15% of the sample, which has about 67,000 clones, 98% seen once. Sequencing was performed on T cells isolated from PBMCs. The receptor source for this set is a human donor in good health.

The chain joins TRBV6-1 to TRBJ1-1; 7 bases match TRBD1. The V segment lost 5 bases and the J segment 0 bases; nucleotides outside the gene matches: 6. Germline V lookup: CDR1 MNHNS, CDR2 SASEGT. The CDR3 runs to 15 residues. The CDR3 DNA follows: TGTGCCAGCAGTCCAAAGACAGGGCTGAACACTGAAGCTTTCTTT. Encoded protein: CASSPKTGLNTEAFF.

V gene TRBV2 combines with J gene TRBJ1-4; D is undetermined. CDR1 and CDR2 from the germline V gene are SNHLY and FYNNEI. V was cut by 7 bases and J by 3 bases, with 15 bases left in between. The CDR3 consists of 15 residues. The CDR3 DNA reads TGTGCCAGCAACCCCCGCGCCGGGGCTAATGAAAAACTGTTTTTT. It translates to CASNPRAGANEKLFF.

This rearrangement joins TRBV6-5 to TRBJ1-1, with 7 bases fitting TRBD1. The length of the CDR3 is 13 residues. Trimming cost V 6 bases and J 5 bases; bases outside gene matches: 6. Germline V lookup: CDR1 MNHEY, CDR2 SVGAGI. The CDR3 protein is CASSPDRVTEAFF. Written as DNA, the CDR3 is TGTGCCAGCAGCCCCGACAGGGTAACTGAAGCTTTCTTT.

The V and J genes are TRBV5-6 and TRBJ1-5, with D perhaps TRBD1 (5 bases). The germline V gene has CDR1 SGHDT and CDR2 YYEEEE. The CDR3 covers 15 residues. Trimming removed 1 base from V and 4 bases from J, with 12 bases in between. The CDR3 sequence is CASSLYAGRNQPQHF. The CDR3 DNA reads as TGTGCCAGCAGCTTGTACGCGGGACGGAATCAGCCCCAGCATTTT.

This chain links TRBV10-2 with TRBJ2-5; 13 bases map to TRBD2. Germline V gene data show CDR1 as WSHSY and CDR2 as SAAADI. The CDR3 totals 14 residues. Trimming at V came to 7 bases and at J to 3 bases, leaving 2 bases not matched to a gene. The DNA of the CDR3 is TGCGCCAGCATAGGGACTAGCGGGGAAGAGACCCAGTACTTC. Its translation: CASIGTSGEETQYF.

V and J are TRBV6-5 and TRBJ2-1; 9 bases are shared with TRBD1. The ends lost 8 bases at V and 4 bases at J; junction bases unmatched: 3. Germline CDR1 and CDR2: MNHEY and SVGAGI. The CDR3 loop spans 13 amino acids. In nucleotides, the CDR3 is TGTGCCAGCGTAGGACAGGGGTACAATGAGCAGTTCTTC. Its translation: CASVGQGYNEQFF.

The chain couples TRBV5-4 to TRBJ1-6, with a weak D call TRBD1 (6 bases). V gave up 1 base and J gave up 7 bases, with 6 bases separating them. Germline loops: CDR1 SGHNT, CDR2 YYREEE (reference sequence). This CDR3 has 13 amino acids. CDR3 residues: CASSLTGNSPLHF. As DNA, the CDR3 is TGTGCCAGCAGCTTGACAGGGAATTCACCCCTCCACTTT.

In its sample, this clone was seen once. V gene TRBV10-1 combines with J gene TRBJ2-7; D gene unclear. Trimming removed 3 bases at V and 0 bases at J, with 3 bases between. The CDR3 spans 12 residues. Germline lookup yields CDR1 WNHNN and CDR2 SYGVQD (reference sequence). In nucleotides, the CDR3 is TGCGCCAGCAGTGACAGCTCCTACGAGCAGTACTTC. Amino acids: CASSDSSYEQYF.

The chain carries TRBV7-9 and TRBJ1-1; weak D call: TRBD1 (5 bases). This CDR3 region has 14 residues. Between the trimmed V and J ends, which lost 3 bases and 10 bases, there was a span of 18 bases. Germline V lookup: CDR1 SEHNR, CDR2 FQNEAQ (reference sequence). The CDR3 coding sequence is TGTGCCAGCAGCTTGGGTCAGGGCAAAACTCTAGCTTTCTTT. Its protein product is CASSLGQGKTLAFF.

The rearrangement joins TRBV7-6 to TRBJ2-1; 11 nucleotides match TRBD2. In germline, CDR1 is SGHVS, CDR2 FNYEAQ. Unmatched junction bases numbered 6, after V lost 1 base and J lost 7 bases. CDR3 size: 16 residues. The CDR3 loop reads CASSLGLAGGPNEQFF. CDR3 DNA sequence: TGTGCCAGCAGCTTAGGGTTAGCGGGGGGGCCGAATGAGCAGTTCTTC.

The rearrangement joins TRBV10-3 to TRBJ1-3; D is possibly TRBD1 (5 bases). Germline V gene data show CDR1 as ENHRY and CDR2 as SYGVKD. This CDR3 is built from 20 residues. Deletions cut 6 bases from V and 0 bases from J, with 27 bases between. CDR3 coding DNA: TGTGCCATCAGGAGCCGGTCGACAGCCGATACAAACTCCTCTGGAAACACCATATATTTT. Amino acids: CAIRSRSTADTNSSGNTIYF.

The CDR3: CASRRTDLNYGYTF. CDR3 coding DNA: TGTGCCAGCCGTCGGACAGACCTTAACTATGGCTACACCTTC. The rearrangement uses TRBV6-1 and TRBJ1-2; a possible D gene is TRBD1 (6 bases). Trimming removed 8 bases at V and 1 base at J, with 14 bases between. This CDR3 has 14 amino acids. Germline V gives CDR1 MNHNS, CDR2 SASEGT.

This clone was detected once. The chain combines TRBV4-2 with TRBJ2-5; 7 positions match TRBD2. J was trimmed by 4 bases and V by 1 base; bases with no gene match: 18. The CDR3 sequence is 19 residues long. Germline loops: CDR1 LGHNA, CDR2 YNFKEQ. CDR3 residues: CASSQVTWDGAGYLETQYF. The CDR3 DNA sequence: TGTGCCAGCAGCCAAGTTACATGGGATGGAGCGGGATATTTAGAGACCCAGTACTTC.

The chain combines TRBV30 with TRBJ1-5, with a tentative D call TRBD1 (6 bases). V shed 0 bases and J shed 3 bases, with 9 bases lying between them. Germline assignment: CDR1 GTSNPN and CDR2 SVGIG (reference sequence). The CDR3 extends over 14 amino acids. The DNA of the CDR3 is TGTGCCTGGAGTGTAGACAGGCTCAATCAGCCCCAGCATTTT. Protein sequence: CAWSVDRLNQPQHF.

The chain recombines TRBV6-5 with TRBJ2-5; 10 nucleotides agree with TRBD1. After removal of 5 bases from V and 4 bases from J, the junction contained 7 bases not matched to a gene. Germline V gene data show CDR1 as MNHEY and CDR2 as SVGAGI. The CDR3 has 15 residues. CDR3: CASSIRDRGRETQYF. The CDR3 nucleotides are TGTGCCAGCAGTATCCGGGACAGGGGACGAGAGACCCAGTACTTC.

The rearrangement joins TRBV10-2 to TRBJ2-1; D is ambiguous. Germline loops: CDR1 WSHSY, CDR2 SAAADI. V was clipped by 6 bases and J by 6 bases, with 9 bases between them. This CDR3 region has 12 residues. The CDR3 spells CASSANSNEQFF. CDR3 nucleotide sequence: TGCGCCAGCAGCGCGAACAGCAATGAGCAGTTCTTC.

The gene calls are TRBV30 and TRBJ1-5; D is unresolved. CDR3 length: 14 residues. V was pared by 0 bases and J by 2 bases, with 8 bases between. Per germline, CDR1 GTSNPN and CDR2 SVGIG (reference sequence). The CDR3 DNA follows: TGTGCCTGGAGTGTAGGTGGAGGCAATCAGCCCCAGCATTTT. Protein: CAWSVGGGNQPQHF.

The CDR3 is CASSSPLNTEAFF. CDR3 bases: TGTGCCAGCAGCTCCCCCTTGAACACTGAAGCTTTCTTT. This chain connects TRBV7-9 to TRBJ1-1, with D unclear. From germline, CDR1 is SEHNR and CDR2 FQNEAQ (reference sequence). This CDR3 is 13 amino acids long. V dropped 4 bases and J dropped 0 bases, with 6 bases sitting between them.

The chain is built from TRBV19 and TRBJ2-7; the D gene is possibly TRBD2 (5 bases). The CDR3 contains 15 residues. Germline assignment: CDR1 LNHDA and CDR2 SQIVND (reference sequence). Trimming left V 5 bases short and J 0 bases short, with 14 bases between. The CDR3 here is CASSASASGSYEQYF. In DNA form, the CDR3 reads TGTGCCAGTAGTGCAAGTGCCAGCGGCTCCTACGAGCAGTACTTC.

This rearrangement joins TRBV27 to TRBJ2-7; 9 bases are shared with TRBD1. CDR1 is MNHEY, CDR2 SMNVEV, per germline (reference sequence). J lost 5 bases, V lost 5 bases, and 7 bases had no gene match. The CDR3 extends over 14 amino acids. CDR3 protein: CASSIQGAQDEQYF. The CDR3 coding sequence is TGTGCCAGCAGTATACAGGGGGCGCAAGACGAGCAGTACTTC.

V and J are TRBV2 and TRBJ1-2; tentatively, D is TRBD1 (5 bases). CDR1 SNHLY and CDR2 FYNNEI come from the germline V gene. Trimming pared 7 bases from V and 7 bases from J, leaving 19 bases between. The CDR3 is 14 residues long. CDR3: CASTIGGGVSGYTF. The CDR3 DNA follows: TGTGCCAGCACTATTGGGGGGGGAGTGAGTGGCTACACCTTC.

The table lists this clone with a count of one. The chain recombines TRBV7-6 with TRBJ1-1; no definite D call. Germline V lookup: CDR1 SGHVS, CDR2 FNYEAQ. CDR3 length: 13 amino acids. Trimming removed 2 bases from V and 6 bases from J, with 10 bases in between. The DNA of the CDR3 is TGTGCCAGCAGCTTATGGCCAAACGCTGAAGCTTTCTTT. Protein product: CASSLWPNAEAFF.

The J gene is TRBJ1-1, the V gene TRBV6-5; D possibly corresponds to TRBD1 (5 bases). The V end lost 4 bases, the J end lost 2 bases, and 17 bases lay between the germline ends. The CDR3 covers 16 residues. CDR1 is MNHEY, CDR2 SVGAGI, per germline. The CDR3 spells CASSFNAGRTNTEAFF. The CDR3 DNA reads TGTGCCAGCAGTTTTAACGCTGGACGGACAAACACTGAAGCTTTCTTT.

The chain joins TRBV10-1 to TRBJ2-7; weak D call: TRBD2 (5 bases). The ends were cut back, 2 bases at V and 5 bases at J, with 34 bases in the middle. In germline, CDR1 is WNHNN, CDR2 SYGVQD (reference sequence). The CDR3 has 21 amino acids. The DNA for the CDR3 is TGCGCCAGCAGTGAGACAAGCGGAGTAGGGCGGGCGCGATGGTCGTCGGACGAGCAGTACTTC. It codes for CASSETSGVGRARWSSDEQYF.

The gene calls are TRBV5-1 and TRBJ1-2; 9 positions agree with TRBD1. With 2 bases clipped from V and 8 bases from J, the junction kept 10 bases outside the gene matches. The CDR3 runs to 15 residues. From germline, CDR1 is SGHRS and CDR2 YFSETQ. CDR3 amino acids: CASSLRGRTGDGYTF. The CDR3 DNA sequence: TGCGCCAGCAGCTTAAGGGGGAGGACAGGGGACGGCTACACCTTC.

This chain joins TRBV2 and TRBJ1-2; tentative D call: TRBD1 (6 bases). The CDR3 runs to 15 residues. From germline, CDR1 is SNHLY and CDR2 FYNNEI. V was pared by 7 bases and J by 8 bases, with 23 bases between. The CDR3 spells CASTTPTQGFKGYTF. The CDR3 DNA follows: TGTGCCAGCACCACTCCTACTCAGGGGTTCAAAGGCTACACCTTC.

The chain couples TRBV28 to TRBJ1-1; perhaps TRBD1 as D (6 bases). The CDR3 runs 14 residues. The V gene lost 6 bases and the J gene lost 3 bases, with 14 bases spanning the gap. CDR1 is MDHEN and CDR2 is SYDVKM in the germline V gene. CDR3 DNA sequence: TGTGCCAGCAGCCCCACAGGGAAGTACACTGAAGCTTTCTTT. The encoded protein is CASSPTGKYTEAFF.

The V gene is TRBV5-8, the J gene TRBJ1-2; 11 bases agree with TRBD1. Germline V lookup: CDR1 SGHTS, CDR2 YDEGEE. This CDR3 contains 15 residues. The ends lost 5 bases at V and 3 bases at J; junction bases unmatched: 6. The CDR3 DNA is TGTGCCAGCAGGGTCGGACAGGGGGCAGACTATGGCTACACCTTC. Translation: CASRVGQGADYGYTF.